This T cell receptor beta chain was sequenced during a study of shared clonotypes between healthy human individuals. Ten or more counts support this clone. Its antigen is still unknown. Study findings and constraints: Naive subsets tended to show greater estimated richness than memory subsets. Relative to clonotypes present in all four donors, those not shared had lower generation probabilities.

The assay used deep level. The data were produced by immunoSEQ multiplex PCR, yet TCRdb's version contains in-frame clones alone and is incomplete. The repertoire holds about 1 million clones, with more than 60% as singletons. V was pared by 2 bases and J by 6 bases, with 4 bases of the junction left unmatched. CDR3 length: 14 residues. Looked up from germline, CDR1 is GTSNPN and CDR2 is SVGIG (reference sequence). The sequence came from a man aged 18 to 30 in good health. V is TRBV30 and J is TRBJ1-4, with 9 nucleotides matching TRBD1. The sequenced material came from memory CD4+ T cells sorted from blood. Described subset: CD45RA-negative fraction. The chain's CDR3 is CAWSTGGADEKLFF. CDR3 bases: TGTGCCTGGAGTACAGGGGGCGCAGATGAAAAACTGTTTTTT.